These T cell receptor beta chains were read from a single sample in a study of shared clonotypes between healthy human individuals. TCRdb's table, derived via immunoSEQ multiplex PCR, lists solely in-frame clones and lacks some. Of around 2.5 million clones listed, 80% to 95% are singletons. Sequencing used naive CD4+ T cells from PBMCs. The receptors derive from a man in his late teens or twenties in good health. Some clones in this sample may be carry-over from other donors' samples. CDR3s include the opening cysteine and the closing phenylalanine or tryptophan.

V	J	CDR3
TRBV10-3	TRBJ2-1	CAISQRGDNEQFF
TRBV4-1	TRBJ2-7	CASSQDSLGLAGGRFEQYF
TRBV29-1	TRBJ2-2	CSVLQSPIAGELFF
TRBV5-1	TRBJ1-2	CASSLDGALRGGYTF
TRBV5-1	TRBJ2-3	CASSLTETDTQYF
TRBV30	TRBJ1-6	CAWRGLESPLHF
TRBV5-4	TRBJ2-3	CASSPKGGSDTQYF
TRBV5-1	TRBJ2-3	CASSLVAASTDTQYF
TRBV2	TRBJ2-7	CASSLGYEQYF
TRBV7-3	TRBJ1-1	CASSVDGAVTEAFF
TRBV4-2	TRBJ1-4	CASSQQDAATNEKLFF
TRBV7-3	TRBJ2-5	CASSLMAGQETQYF
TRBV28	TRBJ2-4	CASSLGLAVAKNIQYF
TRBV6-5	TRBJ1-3	CASSYTGAGVGNTIYF
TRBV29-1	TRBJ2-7	CSVLQGPSYEQYF
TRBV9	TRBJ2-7	CASSVGVSGSEQYF
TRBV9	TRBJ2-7	CASANGVGRDEQYF
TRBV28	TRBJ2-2	CASSLRGPNTGELFF
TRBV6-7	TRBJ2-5	CASSYTGEETQYF
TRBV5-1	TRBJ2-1	CASGPGPHEQFF
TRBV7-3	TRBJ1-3	CASSLMGPGSGNTIYF
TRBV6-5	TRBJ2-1	CASSYGTREYNEQFF
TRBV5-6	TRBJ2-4	CASSGRGTAKNIQYF
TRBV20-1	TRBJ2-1	CSASVGLGQFF
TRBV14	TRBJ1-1	CASSTHTFMNTEAFF
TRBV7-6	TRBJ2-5	CASSPRQGGETQYF
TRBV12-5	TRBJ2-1	CASGLDSINGQFF
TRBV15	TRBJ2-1	CATSRASPSGGYNEQFF
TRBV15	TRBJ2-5	CATSTTIGTQYF
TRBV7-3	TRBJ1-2	CASGPGSGYGYTF
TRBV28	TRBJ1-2	CASSLPGQGGGGYTF
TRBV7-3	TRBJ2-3	CASSPSGLSAQYF
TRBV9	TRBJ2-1	CASTNWGAGADNEQFF
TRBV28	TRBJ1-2	CASSLGQSYGYTF
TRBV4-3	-	CASSRGTGVPSEQYF
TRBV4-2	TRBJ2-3	CASSQGRTASTDTQYF
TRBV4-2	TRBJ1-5	CASSQEGQGRNQPQHF
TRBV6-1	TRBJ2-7	CASSEFGRAYEQYF
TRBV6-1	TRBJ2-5	CAGAGGGETQYF
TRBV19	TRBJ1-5	CASSLGRQRRNQPQHF
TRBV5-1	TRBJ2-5	CASSLGAETQYF
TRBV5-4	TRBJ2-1	CASSLAVTSGISYNEQFF
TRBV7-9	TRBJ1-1	CASSFSGTGPNTEAFF
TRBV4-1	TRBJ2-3	CASSQDQQGFATQYF
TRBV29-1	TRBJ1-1	CSVEGQFSNTEAFF
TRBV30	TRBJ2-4	CAWSSPGYIQYF
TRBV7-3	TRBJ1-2	CASSTDRAGGYTF
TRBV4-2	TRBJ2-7	CASSPGGGQVYPQYF
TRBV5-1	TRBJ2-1	CASSFTGIVEQFF
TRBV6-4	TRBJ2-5	CASRIRERTSGTQETQYF